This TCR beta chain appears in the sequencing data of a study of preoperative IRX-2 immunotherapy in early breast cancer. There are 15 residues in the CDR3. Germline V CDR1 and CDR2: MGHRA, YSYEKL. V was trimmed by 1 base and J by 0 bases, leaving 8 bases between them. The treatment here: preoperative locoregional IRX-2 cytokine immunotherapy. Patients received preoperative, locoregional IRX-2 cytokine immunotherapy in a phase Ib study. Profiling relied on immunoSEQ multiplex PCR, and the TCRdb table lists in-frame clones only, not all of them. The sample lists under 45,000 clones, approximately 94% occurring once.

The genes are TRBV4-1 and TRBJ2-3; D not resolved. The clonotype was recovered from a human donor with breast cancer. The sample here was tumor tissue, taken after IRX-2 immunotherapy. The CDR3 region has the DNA TGCGCCAGCAGCCAAGGAGCCGACAGCACAGATACGCAGTATTTT. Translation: CASSQGADSTDTQYF.